These T cell receptor beta chains were read from a single sample in a study of neurological immune-mediated disorders. A single record per CDR3 protein comes from TCRdb applying MiXCR to the 5' RACE reads. The table records about 41,000 distinct CDR3 sequences, 2.5% of them present only once. The material sequenced was PBMCs. Receptor source: a man in his thirties or forties with multiple sclerosis. CDR3s include the opening cysteine and the closing phenylalanine or tryptophan. Some rows mark clone size as missing; the rest say once, few, many or name a class of expanded clone.

clone_size	v_call	j_call	cdr3_aa
many	TRBV11-2	TRBJ2-2	CASILTGVNANTGELFF
NA	TRBV5-1	TRBJ1-3	CASSNGDSGNTIYF
many	TRBV15	TRBJ1-6	CATSRVGGRSPLHF
many	TRBV6-2/TRBV6-3	TRBJ2-1	CASSSIGDEQFF
many	TRBV5-1	TRBJ1-5	CASSPEGGRNQPQHF
many	TRBV5-6	TRBJ1-3	CASSPAPVSGNTIYF
many	TRBV12-3/TRBV12-4	TRBJ2-7	CASSLLAGSYEQYF
many	TRBV20-1	TRBJ2-1	CSAGGASSYNEQFF
many	TRBV9	TRBJ1-2	CASSLRQGAHYGYTF
many	TRBV5-6	TRBJ1-1	CASSSGQVNTEAFF
many	TRBV10-2	TRBJ1-5	CASSDRRGQGTQPQHF
many	TRBV29-1	TRBJ2-5	CSARRTSGGETQYF
many	TRBV6-2/TRBV6-3	TRBJ2-7	CASSWDSSGAYEQYF
many	TRBV5-4	TRBJ2-3	CASSLQDTQYF
many	TRBV7-3	TRBJ1-1	CASSLEGFPNTEAFF
many	TRBV5-6	TRBJ1-2	CASSSLTGSEYGYTF
many	TRBV11-2	TRBJ2-7	CASSLDEAVEAYEQYF
many	TRBV2	TRBJ2-3	CANPLTEDTQYF
many	TRBV7-8	TRBJ1-2	CASSLGQGNGYTF
many	TRBV7-2	TRBJ2-2	CASSIRTANTGELFF
many	TRBV20-1	TRBJ2-1	CSAREAGGLVIF
many	TRBV11-2	TRBJ1-2	CASSRSGGTDGYTF
NA	TRBV7-7	TRBJ2-5	CASSLEGSQETQYF
few	TRBV6-1	TRBJ1-5	CASSEAGGNQPQHF
many	TRBV10-3	TRBJ1-5	CAIRDPGDAQPQHF
many	TRBV29-1	TRBJ2-3	CSVEGSGGSDTQYF
many	TRBV7-3	TRBJ2-1	CASSLIGRQFNEQFF
many	TRBV10-3	TRBJ2-1	CAISEDREGSAEQFF
many	TRBV6-2/TRBV6-3	TRBJ2-7	CASSSPGVSPYEQYF
many	TRBV29-1	TRBJ2-3	CSVEGRGRPDTQYF
many	TRBV6-5	TRBJ2-7	CASSYSIIRLAGGLYF
few	TRBV5-8	TRBJ2-3	CASSWGLTGFYTDTQYF
many	TRBV5-1	TRBJ2-5	CASRYGQGFQETQYF
many	TRBV2	TRBJ2-7	CASSEGGGSSYEQYF
many	TRBV20-1	TRBJ1-1	CSVRSRGEVEAFF
many	TRBV7-9	TRBJ2-7	CASSLENHRYEQYF
many	TRBV6-6	TRBJ2-1	CASTSGVYNEQFF
many	TRBV7-9	TRBJ2-5	CASSLGIPGQGEETQYF
many	TRBV20-1	TRBJ1-5	CSAHRDNNQPQHF
many	TRBV12-3/TRBV12-4	TRBJ1-2	CASSPSQGSGYGYTF
many	TRBV10-2	TRBJ2-5	CASSDWLKRVETQYF
many	TRBV20-1	TRBJ2-5	CSARGERGETQYF
many	TRBV5-6	TRBJ1-3	CASSNYDRPGDTIYF
NA	TRBV5-5	TRBJ2-1	CASSLWTSGSNEQFF
many	TRBV20-1	TRBJ2-3	CSARDPRDRGRDTQYF